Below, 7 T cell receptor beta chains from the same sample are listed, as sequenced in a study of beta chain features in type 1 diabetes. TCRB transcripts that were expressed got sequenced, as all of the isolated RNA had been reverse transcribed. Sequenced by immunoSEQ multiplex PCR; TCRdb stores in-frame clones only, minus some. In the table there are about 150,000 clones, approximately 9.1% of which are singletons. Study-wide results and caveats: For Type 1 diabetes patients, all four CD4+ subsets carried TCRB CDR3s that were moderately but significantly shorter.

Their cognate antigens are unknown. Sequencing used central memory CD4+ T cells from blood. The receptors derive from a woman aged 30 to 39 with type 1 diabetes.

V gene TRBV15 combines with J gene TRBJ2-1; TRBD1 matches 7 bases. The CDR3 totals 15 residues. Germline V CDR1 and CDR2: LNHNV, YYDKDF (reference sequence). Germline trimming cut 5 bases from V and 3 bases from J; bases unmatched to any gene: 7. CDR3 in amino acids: CATSFRDRFYNEQFF. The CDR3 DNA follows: TGTGCCACCAGCTTCCGGGACAGATTCTACAATGAGCAGTTCTTC.

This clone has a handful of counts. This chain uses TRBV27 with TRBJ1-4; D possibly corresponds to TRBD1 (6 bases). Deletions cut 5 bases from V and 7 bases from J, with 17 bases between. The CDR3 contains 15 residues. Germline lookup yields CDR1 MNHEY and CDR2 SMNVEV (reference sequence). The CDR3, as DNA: TGTGCCAGCAGTACCTTCAGGGGCGACGGTGAAAAACTGTTTTTT. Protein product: CASSTFRGDGEKLFF.

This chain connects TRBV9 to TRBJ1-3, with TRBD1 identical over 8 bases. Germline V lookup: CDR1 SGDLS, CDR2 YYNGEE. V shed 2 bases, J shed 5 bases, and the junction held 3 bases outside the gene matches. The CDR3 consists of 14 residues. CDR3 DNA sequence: TGTGCCAGCAGCGTCGGACAGGGAAGAAACACCATATATTTT. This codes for CASSVGQGRNTIYF.

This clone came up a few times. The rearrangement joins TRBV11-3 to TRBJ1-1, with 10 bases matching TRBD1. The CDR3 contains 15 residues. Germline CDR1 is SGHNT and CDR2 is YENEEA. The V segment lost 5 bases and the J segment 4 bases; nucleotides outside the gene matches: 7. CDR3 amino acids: CASSPGQGESTEAFF. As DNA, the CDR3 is TGTGCCAGCAGCCCCGGACAGGGGGAATCCACTGAAGCTTTCTTT.

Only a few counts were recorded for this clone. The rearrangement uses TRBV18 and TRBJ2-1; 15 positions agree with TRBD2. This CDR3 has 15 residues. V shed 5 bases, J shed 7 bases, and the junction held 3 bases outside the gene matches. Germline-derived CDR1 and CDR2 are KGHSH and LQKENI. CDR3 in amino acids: CASSKGTSGRNEQFF. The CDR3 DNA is TGTGCCAGCTCAAAAGGGACTAGCGGGAGGAATGAGCAGTTCTTC.

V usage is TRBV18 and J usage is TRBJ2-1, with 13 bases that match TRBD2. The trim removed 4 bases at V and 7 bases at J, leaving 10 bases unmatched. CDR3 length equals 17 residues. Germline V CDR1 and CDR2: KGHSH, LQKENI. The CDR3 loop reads CASSLSRTSGSSNEQFF. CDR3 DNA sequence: TGTGCCAGCTCACTCTCCCGGACTAGCGGGAGTAGTAATGAGCAGTTCTTC.

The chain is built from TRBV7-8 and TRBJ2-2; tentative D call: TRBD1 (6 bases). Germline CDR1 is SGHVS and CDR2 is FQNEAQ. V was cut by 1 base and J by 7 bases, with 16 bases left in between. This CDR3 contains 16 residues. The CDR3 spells CASSLVQGNAGGELFF. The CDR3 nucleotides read TGTGCCAGCAGCTTAGTGCAGGGGAACGCAGGCGGGGAGCTGTTTTTT. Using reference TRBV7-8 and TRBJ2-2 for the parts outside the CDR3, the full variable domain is GAGVSQSPRYKVAKRGQDVALRCDPISGHVSLFWYQQALGQGPEFLTYFQNEAQLDKSGLPSDRFFAERPEGSVSTLKIQRTQQEDSAVYLCASSLVQGNAGGELFFGEGSRLTVL.